This TCR beta chain stems from a study of OX40 agonist ivuxolimab in advanced cancers. Overall study: Averaging roughly 60 years in age, with a range of roughly 20 to 79, the cohort was 65% to 90% male.

Deletions cut 1 base from V and 0 bases from J, with 9 bases between. The length of the CDR3 is 15 residues. Germline V gives CDR1 SGHTA, CDR2 FQGNSA. Libraries were prepared by immunoSEQ multiplex PCR; TCRdb keeps only in-frame clonotypes and omits some of them. This sample has 25,000 or so clones, with just under 75% found just once. The source is an adult with an advanced solid tumor such as melanoma, head and neck, liver or kidney cancer. V and J are TRBV7-2 and TRBJ1-1, with D perhaps matching TRBD1 (5 bases). The source material was CD4+ or CD8+ T cells sorted from blood, sampled in a trial of the OX40 agonist ivuxolimab. The CDR3 region is CASSLGGRLNTEAFF. The CDR3 bases are TGTGCCAGCAGCTTAGGGGGACGCTTGAACACTGAAGCTTTCTTT.